Listed below are T cell receptor beta chains from one sample, sequenced in a study of CD8+ T cells in alopecia areata. Clones were sequenced by immunoSEQ multiplex PCR, and TCRdb holds only the in-frame ones, with some missing. The sample includes about 110,000 clones, under 60% of them seen just once. Material for sequencing was NKG2D-low CD8+ T cells sorted from blood. The origin of the receptors is a human donor with alopecia areata. CDR3s include the opening cysteine and the closing phenylalanine or tryptophan. Fields, in order: CDR3 protein, CDR3 DNA, V gene, D gene, J gene, clone size. A D gene is named only where the DNA matches it firmly. Not every row has a clone size; where given, it reads once, few, many or a size class.

CDR3: CASSLGQVDGYTF
DNA: TGTGCCAGCAGCTTAGGACAGGTTGACGGCTACACCTTC
V: TRBV7-6
D: NA
J: TRBJ1-2
size: NA

CDR3: CASSSGPGEAFF
DNA: TGTGCCAGCAGCTCCGGACCAGGTGAAGCTTTCTTT
V: TRBV11-2
D: NA
J: TRBJ1-1
size: NA

CDR3: CASSFQDSRNTEAFF
DNA: TGTGCCAGCAGTTTTCAGGACAGCCGGAACACTGAAGCTTTCTTT
V: TRBV6-5
D: NA
J: TRBJ1-1
size: NA

CDR3: CASNDIQGYQYF
DNA: TGTGCCAGCAACGACATTCAGGGATATCAGTACTTC
V: TRBV2
D: NA
J: TRBJ2-4
size: NA

CDR3: CSVEVLAAGVNEQYF
DNA: TGCAGCGTTGAAGTCCTGGCGGCGGGGGTCAACGAGCAGTACTTC
V: TRBV29-1
D: TRBD2
J: TRBJ2-7
size: NA

CDR3: CASSTGTGRRETQYF
DNA: TGTGCCAGCTCAACAGGGACAGGGCGACGGGAGACCCAGTACTTC
V: TRBV18
D: TRBD1
J: TRBJ2-5
size: once

CDR3: CASSQAEQGQPQHF
DNA: TGCGCCAGCAGCCAAGCGGAACAGGGACAGCCCCAGCATTTT
V: TRBV4-1
D: NA
J: TRBJ1-5
size: NA

CDR3: CASSLGSDTQYF
DNA: TGTGCCAGCAGCTTGGGATCAGATACGCAGTATTTT
V: TRBV5-4
D: NA
J: TRBJ2-3
size: NA

CDR3: CASSRLTGVYSHYGYTF
DNA: TGTGCCAGCAGCCGATTAACAGGGGTCTATTCACACTATGGCTACACCTTC
V: TRBV11-2
D: TRBD1
J: TRBJ1-2
size: NA

CDR3: CASSQEPYAREAFF
DNA: TGTGCCAGCAGCCAAGAGCCCTACGCGCGTGAAGCTTTCTTT
V: TRBV14
D: NA
J: TRBJ1-1
size: NA

CDR3: CASSLGAGGPDTQYF
DNA: TGTGCCAGCAGCTTAGGCGCGGGAGGCCCAGATACGCAGTATTTT
V: TRBV11-2
D: TRBD2
J: TRBJ2-3
size: NA

CDR3: CASSPSLGATGKLFF
DNA: TGTGCCAGCAGCCCTAGTTTGGGGGCAACAGGGAAGCTGTTTTTT
V: TRBV27
D: NA
J: TRBJ2-2
size: NA

CDR3: CSVVSSDRASTDTQYF
DNA: TGCAGCGTTGTGTCCTCAGACAGGGCAAGTACAGATACGCAGTATTTT
V: TRBV29-1
D: TRBD1
J: TRBJ2-3
size: NA

CDR3: CASSPGTYNEQFF
DNA: TGTGCCAGCAGCCCCGGGACTTACAATGAGCAGTTCTTC
V: TRBV13
D: NA
J: TRBJ2-1
size: NA

CDR3: CASSLGVNNEQFF
DNA: TGCGCCAGCAGCTTGGGGGTTAACAATGAGCAGTTCTTC
V: TRBV5-1
D: NA
J: TRBJ2-1
size: NA

CDR3: CASSYPATNQPQHF
DNA: TGTGCCAGCAGTTACCCGGCTACCAATCAGCCCCAGCATTTT
V: TRBV27
D: NA
J: TRBJ1-5
size: NA

CDR3: CASSPVGVQHF
DNA: TGTGCCAGCAGTCCCGTAGGGGTCCAGCATTTT
V: TRBV28
D: NA
J: TRBJ1-5
size: NA

CDR3: CASSLKSGLGRETQYF
DNA: TGTGCCAGCAGCCTAAAGTCCGGGCTCGGGCGGGAGACCCAGTACTTC
V: TRBV21-1
D: NA
J: TRBJ2-5
size: NA

CDR3: CASSLWTVNEQYF
DNA: TGTGCCAGCAGTTTATGGACAGTGAACGAGCAGTACTTC
V: TRBV28
D: NA
J: TRBJ2-7
size: many

CDR3: CASSLGSTGHSLGTEAFF
DNA: TGTGCCAGCAGTTTAGGGTCGACAGGACACAGCCTTGGCACTGAAGCTTTCTTT
V: TRBV27
D: NA
J: TRBJ1-1
size: NA

CDR3: CASRPGQKNEQFF
DNA: TGTGCCAGCAGACCGGGGCAGAAAAATGAGCAGTTCTTC
V: TRBV27
D: NA
J: TRBJ2-1
size: NA

CDR3: CAISPLGDTGIDTQYF
DNA: TGTGCCATCAGCCCCCTAGGGGACACGGGCATCGATACGCAGTATTTT
V: TRBV10-3
D: NA
J: TRBJ2-3
size: NA

CDR3: CASSQEGILNIQYF
DNA: TGCGCCAGCAGCCAAGAGGGCATACTCAACATTCAGTACTTC
V: TRBV4-1
D: NA
J: TRBJ2-4
size: NA

CDR3: CASSLGANTEAFF
DNA: TGTGCCAGCAGCCTAGGGGCGAACACTGAAGCTTTCTTT
V: TRBV9
D: NA
J: TRBJ1-1
size: once

CDR3: CSGRRIGGEQYF
DNA: TGCAGCGGCCGTCGGATAGGGGGCGAGCAGTACTTC
V: TRBV29-1
D: NA
J: TRBJ2-7
size: few

CDR3: CASRRTGSHEQFF
DNA: TGTGCCAGTAGAAGGACAGGCAGCCATGAGCAGTTCTTC
V: TRBV19
D: TRBD1
J: TRBJ2-1
size: few

CDR3: CASSQDRSSNYGYTF
DNA: TGTGCCAGCAGCCAAGACAGGTCTTCTAACTATGGCTACACCTTC
V: TRBV14
D: NA
J: TRBJ1-2
size: NA

CDR3: CASSRQNEQFF
DNA: TGTGCCAGCAGCCGCCAGAATGAGCAGTTCTTC
V: TRBV28
D: NA
J: TRBJ2-1
size: NA

CDR3: CASMGTANSNQPQHF
DNA: TGTGCCAGCATGGGTACAGCGAATAGCAATCAGCCCCAGCATTTT
V: TRBV27
D: NA
J: TRBJ1-5
size: once

CDR3: CASSTGLAGGPPYEQYF
DNA: TGTGCCAGCAGCACCGGACTAGCGGGAGGGCCACCCTACGAGCAGTACTTC
V: TRBV5-6
D: TRBD2
J: TRBJ2-7
size: NA

CDR3: CASSLDRTSGINNEQFF
DNA: TGTGCCAGCAGCCTCGATCGGACTAGCGGGATAAACAATGAGCAGTTCTTC
V: TRBV7-3
D: TRBD2
J: TRBJ2-1
size: NA

CDR3: CASSLMVSGSTKTQYF
DNA: TGTGCCAGCAGTCTTATGGTTAGCGGGAGTACCAAGACCCAGTACTTC
V: TRBV28
D: TRBD2
J: TRBJ2-5
size: NA

CDR3: CASMDRAKNIQYF
DNA: TGTGCCAGTATGGATAGAGCCAAAAACATTCAGTACTTC
V: TRBV19
D: NA
J: TRBJ2-4
size: NA

CDR3: CASSIIQYNEQFF
DNA: TGTGCCAGTAGTATAATCCAGTACAATGAGCAGTTCTTC
V: TRBV19
D: NA
J: TRBJ2-1
size: NA

CDR3: CASNLLGGVHNEQFF
DNA: TGTGCCAGCAACCTTCTAGGAGGAGTACACAATGAGCAGTTCTTC
V: TRBV28
D: NA
J: TRBJ2-1
size: NA

CDR3: CASSLGQGALAYEQYF
DNA: TGCGCCAGCAGCTTGGGACAGGGGGCACTTGCCTACGAGCAGTACTTC
V: TRBV5-1
D: TRBD1
J: TRBJ2-7
size: NA

CDR3: CASSFRWGTNEQFF
DNA: TGCGCCAGCAGCTTCAGGTGGGGGACCAATGAGCAGTTCTTC
V: TRBV5-1
D: NA
J: TRBJ2-1
size: NA

CDR3: CASSSVSAGPKGDYEQYF
DNA: TGTGCCAGCAGTTCAGTAAGCGCGGGGCCGAAGGGGGACTACGAGCAGTACTTC
V: TRBV28
D: NA
J: TRBJ2-7
size: once

CDR3: CSVEARKNEKLFF
DNA: TGCAGCGTTGAGGCCAGGAAGAATGAAAAACTGTTTTTT
V: TRBV29-1
D: NA
J: TRBJ1-4
size: few

CDR3: CASSEVPGQGNQPQHF
DNA: TGTGCCAGCAGTGAAGTTCCGGGACAGGGCAATCAGCCCCAGCATTTT
V: TRBV6-1
D: TRBD1
J: TRBJ1-5
size: few

CDR3: CASRRTSGRNEQYF
DNA: TGCGCCAGCAGACGGACTAGCGGGAGGAACGAGCAGTACTTC
V: TRBV10-2
D: TRBD2
J: TRBJ2-7
size: NA

CDR3: CASSHDNKTSTDTQYF
DNA: TGCGCCAGCAGCCACGATAACAAGACGAGCACAGATACGCAGTATTTT
V: TRBV5-1
D: NA
J: TRBJ2-3
size: NA

CDR3: CASSEPFTEAFF
DNA: TGTGCCAGCAGTGAACCATTTACTGAAGCTTTCTTT
V: TRBV6-1
D: NA
J: TRBJ1-1
size: NA

CDR3: CASGTPWKQETQYF
DNA: TGTGCCAGCGGGACCCCCTGGAAACAAGAGACCCAGTACTTC
V: TRBV2
D: NA
J: TRBJ2-5
size: NA

CDR3: CASSVGGSPLSNIQYF
DNA: TGTGCCAGCAGCGTAGGCGGGAGCCCCCTTTCGAACATTCAGTACTTC
V: TRBV9
D: TRBD2
J: TRBJ2-4
size: NA

CDR3: CSVVIGDGYTF
DNA: TGCAGCGTTGTCATTGGTGATGGCTACACCTTC
V: TRBV29-1
D: NA
J: TRBJ1-2
size: NA

CDR3: CASSVYQTEAFF
DNA: TGTGCCAGCAGTGTTTACCAGACGGAAGCTTTCTTT
V: TRBV2
D: NA
J: TRBJ1-1
size: NA

CDR3: CASRDRGTEAFF
DNA: TGTGCCAGTCGGGACAGGGGAACTGAAGCTTTCTTT
V: TRBV25-1
D: TRBD1
J: TRBJ1-1
size: NA

CDR3: CSGRDGAYEQYF
DNA: TGCAGCGGGCGGGACGGGGCCTACGAGCAGTACTTC
V: TRBV29-1
D: NA
J: TRBJ2-7
size: NA

CDR3: CASSLEAGGLQETQYF
DNA: TGTGCCAGCAGCTTAGAGGCGGGAGGTCTACAAGAGACCCAGTACTTC
V: TRBV7-3
D: TRBD2
J: TRBJ2-5
size: NA

CDR3: CSVATGEGEKLFF
DNA: TGCAGCGTAGCAACAGGGGAGGGTGAAAAACTGTTTTTT
V: TRBV29-1
D: TRBD1
J: TRBJ1-4
size: NA

CDR3: CASSLSRGRREYEQYF
DNA: TGTGCCAGCAGTCTATCCAGGGGGCGGCGGGAATACGAGCAGTACTTC
V: TRBV27
D: TRBD1
J: TRBJ2-7
size: NA